In its sample, the clone carrying this T cell receptor beta chain was seen many times. Amplified TCR beta CDR3 regions derived from RNA transcripts. Initially, a first-round RT-PCR of the TCR CDR3 employed the HTBI primer set. TCRdb reanalysed the multiplex PCR reads using MiXCR and keeps one entry per CDR3 protein. The data show about 210,000 distinct CDR3 sequences, with roughly 18% seen just once and 50% held by the top ten. The source of the sample is a study of T cells in Graves' hyperthyroidism and ophthalmopathy. CDR1 and CDR2 (germline): KGHSH, LQKENI. The length of the CDR3 is 17 residues. Trimming removed 6 bases from V and 0 bases from J, with 18 bases in between.

Sequenced: blood. The rearrangement uses TRBV18 and TRBJ2-4; D unresolved. This receptor was taken from a man aged 50-60 years with Graves' hyperthyroidism. DNA for the CDR3: TGTGCCAGCTCCCTAAACAAAGGAATTCTAGCCAAAAACATTCAGTACTTC. Translation: CASSLNKGILAKNIQYF.